This T cell receptor beta chain appears in the sequencing data of a study of blood T cell repertoires in COVID-19. TCRdb keeps only in-frame clones here, not all; method: immunoSEQ multiplex PCR. The table includes over 50,000 clones, approximately 88% detected once. The V gene's germline CDR1 is SNHLY and CDR2 FYNNEI. J lost 4 bases, V lost 9 bases, and 8 bases had no gene match. The CDR3 covers 13 residues. The gene calls are TRBV2 and TRBJ1-2; TRBD1 aligns across 7 bases. The clonotype originates from a man aged 60 to 69 with COVID-19, enrolled during active disease. Sequences were obtained from peripheral blood. The CDR3 sequence: CASSRQGSYGYTF. The CDR3 DNA follows: TGTGCCAGTAGTCGACAGGGTAGCTATGGCTACACCTTC.